These 14 T cell receptor beta chains share one sample of origin, sequenced in a study of cytomegalovirus exposure and HLA in healthy donors. Vbeta (60) and Jbeta (13) primers were used in the PCR. Assay used: immunoSEQ multiplex PCR; TCRdb lists only in-frame clones, some missing. Altogether approximately 130,000 clones are present, 81% being singletons, with the ten largest covering 2% to 2.5%. The specimen was PBMCs. The receptors were sampled from a woman in her 40s in good health and CMV-seronegative.

Concerning this clone: One end of the junction is discordant with germline, which a read error may explain. The rearrangement uses TRBV5-1 and TRBJ2-1; 9 positions match TRBD1. Germline loops: CDR1 SGHRS, CDR2 YFSETQ. This CDR3 has 17 residues. CDR3 loop: CASTLAPGQGYHNEQFF. CDR3 sequence (DNA): TGCGCCAGCACCTTGGCCCCGGGACAGGGATATCACAATGAGCAGTTCTTC.

The chain combines TRBV6-4 with TRBJ2-3; 10 bases agree with TRBD2. V lost 3 bases to trimming and J lost 4 bases; unmatched junction nucleotides: 7. This CDR3 contains 16 residues. Germline V lookup: CDR1 MRHNA, CDR2 SNTAGT. CDR3 DNA sequence: TGTGCCAGCAGTGAAGTAGCGGGGGGAGGAGCAGATACGCAGTATTTT. This codes for CASSEVAGGGADTQYF.

The rearrangement joins TRBV9 to TRBJ2-1; D uncertain. The germline V and J ends were trimmed by 3 bases and 1 base, with 14 bases remaining between them. CDR1 SGDLS and CDR2 YYNGEE come from the germline V gene. CDR3 length: 16 amino acids. The CDR3 DNA follows: TGTGCCAGCAGCGCCCAAAGGCGGCGATCCTACAATGAGCAGTTCTTC. This translates into CASSAQRRRSYNEQFF.

This clone has a single count. V and J are TRBV7-9 and TRBJ2-3; 11 positions match TRBD1. The CDR3 totals 18 residues. From germline, CDR1 is SEHNR and CDR2 FQNEAQ (reference sequence). Trimming took 4 bases from V and 1 from J; bases not matched to a gene: 10. The CDR3 DNA follows: TGTGCCAGCAGCTCAGGACAGGGGGCGGGCCGTGGCACAGATACGCAGTATTTT. It is translated as CASSSGQGAGRGTDTQYF.

This clone was seen just once. J is TRBJ2-3 and V is TRBV7-9, with a tentative D call TRBD2 (6 bases). The CDR3 has 14 residues. The germline V and J ends were trimmed by 3 bases and 2 bases, with 9 bases remaining between them. Looked up from germline, CDR1 is SEHNR and CDR2 is FQNEAQ (reference sequence). CDR3 sequence: CASSFGGTTDTQYF. In nucleotides, the CDR3 is TGTGCCAGCAGCTTCGGGGGAACCACAGATACGCAGTATTTT.

This clone showed up just once. V and J are TRBV6-5 and TRBJ2-5; possibly TRBD1 for D (5 bases). V shed 8 bases and J shed 8 bases, with 12 bases lying between them. This CDR3 is 11 amino acids long. Per the germline V gene, CDR1 is MNHEY and CDR2 is SVGAGI. Here the CDR3 reads CASGASGTQYF. Here the CDR3 DNA reads TGTGCCAGCGGGGCCTCTGGTACCCAGTACTTC.

The rearrangement links TRBV6-1 to TRBJ2-1, with TRBD1 matching 7 bases. Germline V gene lookup returns CDR1 MNHNS and CDR2 SASEGT. V was pared by 5 bases and J by 4 bases, with 8 bases of the junction left unmatched. The CDR3 runs to 15 residues. The CDR3 loop is CASSRNPQGYNEQFF. As DNA, the CDR3 is TGTGCCAGCAGTCGGAACCCACAGGGGTACAATGAGCAGTTCTTC.

V usage is TRBV25-1 and J usage is TRBJ1-2; the match to TRBD1 covers 7 bases. V dropped 4 bases and J dropped 4; count of bases not matched to a gene: 3. The CDR3 length is 13 residues. Germline CDR1 is MGHDK and CDR2 is SYGVNS. The CDR3 sequence: CASSATGFYGYTF. The DNA of the CDR3 is TGTGCCAGCAGTGCGACAGGGTTCTATGGCTACACCTTC.

The CDR3 reads CASRETGTTTDTQYF. The CDR3 DNA is TGTGCCAGCAGGGAAACCGGGACTACCACAGATACGCAGTATTTT. The rearrangement joins TRBV6-6 to TRBJ2-3; 7 bases fit TRBD2. The junction had 8 bases not matched to a gene; V was cut back by 6 bases and J by 2 bases. Germline CDR1 MNHNY, CDR2 SVGAGI (reference sequence). The CDR3 covers 15 residues.

A few counts support this clone. V usage is TRBV5-6 and J usage is TRBJ2-2; maybe TRBD2 (6 bases). V was clipped by 4 bases and J by 0 bases, with 16 bases between them. This CDR3 is built from 17 residues. Germline V CDR1 and CDR2: SGHDT, YYEEEE. CDR3 loop: CASSPGVWTTNTGELFF. CDR3 DNA sequence: TGTGCCAGCAGCCCGGGGGTCTGGACAACGAACACCGGGGAGCTGTTTTTT.

This chain joins TRBV27 and TRBJ1-6; possible D gene TRBD1, 5 bases. This CDR3 spans 17 amino acids. Trimming removed 3 bases from V and 1 base from J, with 13 bases in between. Germline lookup yields CDR1 MNHEY and CDR2 SMNVEV (reference sequence). The CDR3 loop reads CASSFRQQESYNSPLHF. The CDR3 DNA sequence: TGTGCCAGCAGTTTCCGACAGCAGGAGTCCTATAATTCACCCCTCCACTTT.

This chain connects TRBV13 to TRBJ1-2; D uncertain. V dropped 0 bases and J dropped 4 bases, with 15 bases sitting between them. CDR3 length: 16 amino acids. From germline, CDR1 is PRHDT and CDR2 FYEKMQ (reference sequence). This chain's CDR3 is CASSLGRTGQSYGYTF. The CDR3 bases are TGTGCCAGCAGCTTAGGGCGGACTGGTCAGAGCTATGGCTACACCTTC.

The gene calls are TRBV30 and TRBJ1-2, with TRBD1 matching 7 bases. CDR1 GTSNPN and CDR2 SVGIG come from the germline V gene (reference sequence). There are 11 residues in the CDR3. With V trimmed by 8 bases and J by 5 bases, 5 bases remained unmatched. This chain's CDR3 is CAGPGGYGYTF. The CDR3 nucleotides read TGTGCCGGTCCAGGGGGGTATGGCTACACCTTC.

The gene calls are TRBV2 and TRBJ1-6; D may be TRBD1 (5 bases). V shed 6 bases and J shed 5 bases, with 17 bases lying between them. The CDR3 spans 16 residues. Germline assignment: CDR1 SNHLY and CDR2 FYNNEI. The CDR3 DNA follows: TGTGCCAGCAGAGGGGATGGGGGGATTGATAATTCACCCCTCCACTTT. Its translation: CASRGDGGIDNSPLHF.